Reported below is one TCR beta chain. The data are from a study of T-cell reconstitution after alpha-beta-depleted transplantation in children. The V gene's germline CDR1 is SGHRS and CDR2 YFSETQ. V shed 4 bases, J shed 4 bases, and the junction held 10 bases outside the gene matches. The length of the CDR3 is 15 residues. Unique molecular identifiers were used to barcode this TCRbeta library. TCRdb re-called the PCR reads with MiXCR, one entry per CDR3 protein. The sample has some 200,000 distinct CDR3 sequences, roughly 15% seen once. The gene calls are TRBV5-1 and TRBJ1-1, with 7 bases lining up with TRBD1. Sample: PBMCs from the stem cell graft donor, taken from the stem cell graft. This sequence originates from a human donor who donated a stem cell graft to a child with acute lymphoblastic leukemia. The CDR3 sequence is CASSPNQGVVTEAFF. In DNA, the CDR3 is TGCGCCAGCAGCCCTAACCAGGGGGTGGTCACTGAAGCTTTCTTT.